This T cell receptor beta chain was sequenced in a study of neurological immune-mediated disorders. This clonotype has a count of ten or more. Its antigen remains unknown. The unsorted libraries were generated from a total of 2 million PBMCs, which had been stored in RNAlater at -80 C. Using its own MiXCR run on the 5' RACE reads, TCRdb lists one record per CDR3 protein. The data show approximately 100,000 distinct CDR3 sequences, 3% to 4% seen once. The germline V gene has CDR1 DFQATT and CDR2 SNEGSKA (reference sequence). CDR3 length: 13 residues. V dropped 3 bases and J dropped 5 bases, with 13 bases sitting between them. Study conclusions and caveats: HTLV-1-associated myelopathy had the most TCR clonal expansion, whereas multiple sclerosis had the least (lower than in healthy controls).

This receptor was taken from a woman aged 45-60 years with multiple sclerosis. Sequenced sample: PBMCs. V usage is TRBV20-1 and J usage is TRBJ2-5; no reliable D call. Written as DNA, the CDR3 is TGCAGTGCTAGTGGGTTCCAGGTGGAGACCCAGTACTTC. It encodes CSASGFQVETQYF.